This passage covers 21 T cell receptor beta chains from one sample sequenced in a study of T-cell reconstitution after alpha-beta-depleted transplantation in children. Using unique molecular identifiers, the investigators prepared the TCRbeta library. TCRdb used MiXCR to reprocess the PCR reads, holding one entry per CDR3 protein. The sample has 500,000 to 650,000 distinct CDR3 sequences, 11% seen once. Sample: PBMCs, mostly from graft donor cells, taken 180 days after TCRalphabeta/CD19-depleted stem cell transplant. Receptor source: a female patient under 10 years old who had a stem cell transplant for aplastic anemia, so the T cells may come from the graft donor.

Concerning this clonotype itself: A clone one base away is much larger, so this may be a read error. J is TRBJ2-4 and V is TRBV28, with 7 bases lining up with TRBD1. Germline values: CDR1 MDHEN, CDR2 SYDVKM. The CDR3 runs to 16 residues. The CDR3 here is CASSFTGVVAKNSQYF. The CDR3, as DNA: TGTGCCAGCAGTTTTACAGGGGTGGTGGCCAAAAACAGTCAGTACTTC.

This clonotype has a count of ten or more. This chain links TRBV28 with TRBJ2-1, with 15 bases aligning to TRBD2. Per the germline V gene, CDR1 is MDHEN and CDR2 is SYDVKM. CDR3 length equals 16 residues. Trimming at V came to 6 bases and at J to 7 bases, leaving 7 bases not matched to a gene. The DNA for the CDR3 is TGTGCCAGCAGCCCCGGACTAGCGGGAGGGCCGAATGAGCAGTTCTTC. Translated, it gives CASSPGLAGGPNEQFF.

This clonotype was counted between two and nine times. The rearrangement links TRBV18 to TRBJ2-2; D remains ambiguous. CDR3 length: 16 residues. Germline V lookup: CDR1 KGHSH, CDR2 LQKENI. V was trimmed by 2 bases and J by 0 bases, leaving 10 bases between them. CDR3 in DNA: TGTGCCAGCTCACCATTTGTCCGGGCGAACACCGGGGAGCTGTTTTTT. This gives the protein CASSPFVRANTGELFF.

This clonotype was observed a few times. V is TRBV12-5 and J is TRBJ2-4, with TRBD2 as a possible D gene (5 bases). This CDR3 has 17 amino acids. Germline CDR1 is LGHNT and CDR2 is FRNRAP. Trimming shortened V by 5 bases and J by 0 bases, and 17 bases separated the two germline ends. The CDR3 here is CASGAPLSELAKNIQYF. The DNA of the CDR3 is TGTGCTAGTGGTGCTCCTCTTAGCGAGCTAGCCAAAAACATTCAGTACTTC.

This clonotype showed up just a few times. CDR3 sequence: CSATGRTLLSGANVLTF. The CDR3 DNA is TGCAGTGCGACGGGACGGACGCTCCTCTCTGGGGCCAACGTCCTGACTTTC. This rearrangement joins TRBV20-1 to TRBJ2-6, with D perhaps TRBD1 or TRBD2 (5 bases each). The V and J ends lost 6 bases and 0 bases respectively, with 18 bases between them. In germline, CDR1 is DFQATT, CDR2 SNEGSKA (reference sequence). CDR3 size: 17 residues.

This clonotype showed up many times. The gene calls are TRBV7-9 and TRBJ2-7; D tentatively reads TRBD1 or TRBD2 (5 bases each). Germline V lookup: CDR1 SEHNR, CDR2 FQNEAQ (reference sequence). The germline V and J ends were trimmed by 1 base and 1 base, with 11 bases remaining between them. CDR3 size: 15 residues. The CDR3 spells CASSLDGTESYEQYF. CDR3 nucleotide sequence: TGTGCCAGCAGCTTAGACGGGACGGAGTCCTACGAGCAGTACTTC.

This clonotype was recorded a few times. This CDR3 reads CASSTFSNNEQFF. DNA for the CDR3: TGTGCCAGCAGCACATTTTCCAACAATGAGCAGTTCTTC. V gene TRBV7-2 combines with J gene TRBJ2-1; D gene uncertain. V was pared by 5 bases and J by 5 bases, with 10 bases between. This CDR3 has 13 residues. CDR1 and CDR2 (germline): SGHTA, FQGNSA.

This clonotype came up a few times. The chain couples TRBV15 to TRBJ2-1, with 8 bases matching TRBD1. After removal of 4 bases from V and 4 bases from J, the junction contained 6 bases not matched to a gene. The CDR3 is made up of 15 amino acids. Germline loops: CDR1 LNHNV, CDR2 YYDKDF (reference sequence). DNA for the CDR3: TGTGCCACCAGCACCTCGGACAGGGTATACAATGAGCAGTTCTTC. Its protein is CATSTSDRVYNEQFF.

The chain couples TRBV3-1 to TRBJ1-3; D may be TRBD1 (5 bases). This CDR3 comprises 15 residues. Germline values: CDR1 LGHDT, CDR2 YNNKEL (reference sequence). Between the trimmed V and J ends, which lost 11 bases and 0 bases, there was a span of 17 bases. CDR3 amino acids: CASSAGQHSGNTIYF. CDR3 in DNA: TGTGCCTCCTCCGCGGGGCAACACTCTGGAAACACCATATATTTT.

The chain employs TRBV5-1 and TRBJ2-1, with 7 bases fitting TRBD1. Germline loops: CDR1 SGHRS, CDR2 YFSETQ. This CDR3 has 18 residues. Unmatched junction bases numbered 13, after V lost 4 bases and J lost 0 bases. CDR3 coding DNA: TGCGCCAGCAGCCCCGGGGACAGCCGTTTAAGCTCCTACAATGAGCAGTTCTTC. This codes for CASSPGDSRLSSYNEQFF.

The genes are TRBV28 and TRBJ2-1; 8 bases map to TRBD2. The germline V gene encodes CDR1 MDHEN and CDR2 SYDVKM. CDR3 length equals 14 residues. J gave up 4 bases and V 5 bases, and 4 bases lay outside the gene matches. The CDR3 spells CASSISGTYNEQFF. The CDR3 DNA sequence: TGTGCCAGCAGTATTAGCGGGACGTACAATGAGCAGTTCTTC.

The chain carries TRBV24-1 and TRBJ1-2; maybe TRBD1 (6 bases). This CDR3 has 15 amino acids. Between the trimmed V and J ends, which lost 4 bases and 7 bases, there was a span of 18 bases. Germline CDR1 KGHDR, CDR2 SFDVKD. DNA for the CDR3: TGTGCCACCAGTGACCATGAGGGGGGCGTCTTTGGCTACACCTTC. This gives the protein CATSDHEGGVFGYTF.

This clonotype was counted only a few times. This chain uses TRBV5-6 with TRBJ1-2; D gene unclear. Germline CDR1 is SGHDT and CDR2 is YYEEEE. Trimming shortened V by 7 bases and J by 4 bases, and 14 bases separated the two germline ends. This CDR3 contains 13 residues. DNA of the CDR3: TGTGCCAGCGGACCCATCAAGGGCTATGGCTACACCTTC. Its protein is CASGPIKGYGYTF.

The chain has TRBV18 and TRBJ2-5; 7 bases fit TRBD1. J gave up 4 bases and V 0 bases, and 5 bases lay outside the gene matches. Germline CDR1 and CDR2: KGHSH and LQKENI. This CDR3 comprises 15 residues. The CDR3 DNA sequence: TGTGCCAGCTCACCACCTACTGCAGGGGGAGAGACCCAGTACTTC. It translates to CASSPPTAGGETQYF.

In its sample, this clonotype was seen many times. The chain has TRBV28 and TRBJ1-1; D possibly corresponds to TRBD1 (6 bases). Per the germline V gene, CDR1 is MDHEN and CDR2 is SYDVKM. V lost 1 base and J lost 5, with 17 bases in between. The CDR3 sequence is 16 residues long. CDR3 region: CASSLSGGRRGTEAFF. In nucleotides, the CDR3 is TGTGCCAGCAGTTTATCCGGGGGGCGGCGCGGGACTGAAGCTTTCTTT.

The chain employs TRBV6-1 and TRBJ1-6; 8 bases line up with TRBD1. The germline CDR1 and CDR2 sequences are MNHNS and SASEGT. V was pared by 7 bases and J by 10 bases, with 12 bases of the junction left unmatched. This CDR3 is 15 amino acids long. This CDR3 reads CASTHGGTGHSPLHF. Written as DNA, the CDR3 is TGTGCCAGCACCCACGGGGGGACAGGCCACTCACCCCTCCACTTT.

This clonotype was observed many times. The chain carries TRBV10-3 and TRBJ2-5, with D possibly TRBD2 on 6 matching bases. The length of the CDR3 is 13 residues. Germline V gives CDR1 ENHRY, CDR2 SYGVKD. Deletions cut 5 bases from V and 2 bases from J, with 9 bases between. The CDR3 spells CAISPTSQETQYF. CDR3 DNA sequence: TGTGCCATCAGTCCGACTAGTCAAGAGACCCAGTACTTC.

This clonotype has a handful of counts. The CDR3 sequence: CASSTLTGGAYLSGANVLTF. In nucleotides, the CDR3 is TGTGCCAGCAGTACCTTGACAGGGGGCGCGTATTTATCTGGGGCCAACGTCCTGACTTTC. This sequence joins TRBV6-2 or TRBV6-3 and TRBJ2-6; 10 bases match TRBD1. The CDR3 has 20 amino acids. With V trimmed by 5 bases and J by 1 base, 14 bases remained unmatched. Germline CDR1 MNHEY, CDR2 SVGEGT.

The genes are TRBV11-2 and TRBJ1-2; possible D gene TRBD1, 5 bases. V was clipped by 5 bases and J by 2 bases, with 27 bases between them. This CDR3 contains 19 residues. Germline CDR1 and CDR2: SGHAT and FQNNGV. In DNA, the CDR3 is TGTGCCAGCAGCCAACACGCCCAAATAACTGCCCAGGGAAACTATGGCTACACCTTC. Residues: CASSQHAQITAQGNYGYTF.

This clonotype was counted only a few times. The rearrangement uses TRBV4-3 and TRBJ1-2, with 7 bases lining up with TRBD1. This CDR3 is built from 16 residues. V was clipped by 0 bases and J by 4 bases; unmatched bases: 8. In germline, CDR1 is LGHNA, CDR2 YSLEER. The DNA for the CDR3 is TGCGCCAGCAGCCAAGACGGGGGACAGCTCATCTATGGCTACACCTTC. This encodes CASSQDGGQLIYGYTF.

The table lists this clonotype with many counts. J is TRBJ1-4 and V is TRBV12-3 or TRBV12-4; TRBD1 is a possible D gene (6 bases). The CDR3 loop spans 14 amino acids. The V gene lost 7 bases and the J gene lost 8 bases, with 17 bases spanning the gap. This CDR3 reads CASTVRGAEEKLFF. CDR3 sequence (DNA): TGTGCCAGCACCGTACGGGGGGCTGAAGAAAAACTGTTTTTT.